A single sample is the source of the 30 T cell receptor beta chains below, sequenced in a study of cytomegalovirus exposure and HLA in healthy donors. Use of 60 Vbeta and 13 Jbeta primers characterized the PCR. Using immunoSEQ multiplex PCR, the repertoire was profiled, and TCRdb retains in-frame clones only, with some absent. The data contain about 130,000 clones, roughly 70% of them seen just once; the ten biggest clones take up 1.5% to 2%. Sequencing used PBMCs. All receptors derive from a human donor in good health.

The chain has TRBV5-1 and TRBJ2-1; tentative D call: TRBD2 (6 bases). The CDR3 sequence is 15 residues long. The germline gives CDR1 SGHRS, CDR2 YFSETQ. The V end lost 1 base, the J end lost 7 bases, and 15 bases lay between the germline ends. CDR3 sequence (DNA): TGCGCCAGCAGCTTGCCAGTGGGAGGAAATAATGAGCAGTTCTTC. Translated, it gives CASSLPVGGNNEQFF. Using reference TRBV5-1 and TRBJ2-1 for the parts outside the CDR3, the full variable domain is KAGVTQTPRYLIKTRGQQVTLSCSPISGHRSVSWYQQTPGQGLQFLFEYFSETQRNKGNFPGRFSGRQFSNSRSEMNVSTLELGDSALYLCASSLPVGGNNEQFFGPGTRLTVL.

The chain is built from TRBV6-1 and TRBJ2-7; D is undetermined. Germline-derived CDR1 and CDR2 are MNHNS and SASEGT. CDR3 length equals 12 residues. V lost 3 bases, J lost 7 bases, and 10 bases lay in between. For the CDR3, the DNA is TGTGCCAGCAGTGACCGTGCCGGGGAGCAGTACTTC. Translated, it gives CASSDRAGEQYF.

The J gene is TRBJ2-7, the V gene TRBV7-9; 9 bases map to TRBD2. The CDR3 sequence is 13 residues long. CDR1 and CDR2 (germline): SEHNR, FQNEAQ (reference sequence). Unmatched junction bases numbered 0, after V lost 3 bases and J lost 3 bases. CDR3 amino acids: CASSFSGSYEQYF. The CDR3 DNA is TGTGCCAGCAGCTTTAGCGGGAGCTACGAGCAGTACTTC.

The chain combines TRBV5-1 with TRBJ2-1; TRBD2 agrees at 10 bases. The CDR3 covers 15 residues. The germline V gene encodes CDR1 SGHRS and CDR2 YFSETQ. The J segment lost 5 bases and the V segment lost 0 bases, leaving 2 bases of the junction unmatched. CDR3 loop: CASSLGGTSDNEQFF. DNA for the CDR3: TGCGCCAGCAGCTTGGGGGGGACTAGCGACAATGAGCAGTTCTTC. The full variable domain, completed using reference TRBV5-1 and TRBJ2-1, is KAGVTQTPRYLIKTRGQQVTLSCSPISGHRSVSWYQQTPGQGLQFLFEYFSETQRNKGNFPGRFSGRQFSNSRSEMNVSTLELGDSALYLCASSLGGTSDNEQFFGPGTRLTVL.

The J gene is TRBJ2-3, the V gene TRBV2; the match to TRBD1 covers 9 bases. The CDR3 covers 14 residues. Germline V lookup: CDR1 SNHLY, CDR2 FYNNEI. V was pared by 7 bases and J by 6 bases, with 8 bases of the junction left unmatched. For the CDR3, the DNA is TGTGCCAGCACCTGGACAGGGGCTAGGGATACGCAGTATTTT. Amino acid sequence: CASTWTGARDTQYF. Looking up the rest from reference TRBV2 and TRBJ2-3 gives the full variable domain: EPEVTQTPSHQVTQMGQEVILRCVPISNHLYFYWYRQILGQKVEFLVSFYNNEISEKSEIFDDQFSVERPDGSNFTLKIRSTKLEDSAMYFCASTWTGARDTQYFGPGTRLTVL.

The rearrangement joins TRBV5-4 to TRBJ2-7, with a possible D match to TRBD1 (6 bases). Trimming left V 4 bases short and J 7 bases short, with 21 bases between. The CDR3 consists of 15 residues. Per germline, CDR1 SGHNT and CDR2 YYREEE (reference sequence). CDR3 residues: CASSPPGTTGEEQYF. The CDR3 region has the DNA TGTGCCAGCAGCCCGCCGGGGACAACCGGGGAGGAGCAGTACTTC.

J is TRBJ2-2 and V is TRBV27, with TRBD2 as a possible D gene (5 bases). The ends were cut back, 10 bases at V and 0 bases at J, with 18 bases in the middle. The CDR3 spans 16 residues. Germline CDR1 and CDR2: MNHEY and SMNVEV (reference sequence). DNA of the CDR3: TGTGCCACCCTTGAGGGTTTAGGGCCGAACACCGGGGAGCTGTTTTTT. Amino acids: CATLEGLGPNTGELFF.

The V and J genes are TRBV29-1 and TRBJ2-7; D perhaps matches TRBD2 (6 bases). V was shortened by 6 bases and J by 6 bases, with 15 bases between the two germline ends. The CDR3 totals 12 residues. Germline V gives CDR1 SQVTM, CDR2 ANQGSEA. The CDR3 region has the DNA TGCAGCGTCATCCCCCTTAGCGGCGAGCAGTACTTC. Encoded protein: CSVIPLSGEQYF.

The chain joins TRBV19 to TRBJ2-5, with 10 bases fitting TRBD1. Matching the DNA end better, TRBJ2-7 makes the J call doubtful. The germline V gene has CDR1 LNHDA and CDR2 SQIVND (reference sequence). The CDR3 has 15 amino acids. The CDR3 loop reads CASSDPGQGFYEQYF. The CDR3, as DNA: TGTGCCAGTAGCGATCCGGGACAGGGGTTCTACGAGCAGTACTTC.

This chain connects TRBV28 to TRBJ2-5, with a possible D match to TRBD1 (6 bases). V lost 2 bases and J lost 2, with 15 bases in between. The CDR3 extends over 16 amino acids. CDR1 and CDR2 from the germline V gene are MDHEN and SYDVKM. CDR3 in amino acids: CASSLTLRGDQETQYF. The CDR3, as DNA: TGTGCCAGCAGTTTAACCCTCAGGGGCGATCAAGAGACCCAGTACTTC.

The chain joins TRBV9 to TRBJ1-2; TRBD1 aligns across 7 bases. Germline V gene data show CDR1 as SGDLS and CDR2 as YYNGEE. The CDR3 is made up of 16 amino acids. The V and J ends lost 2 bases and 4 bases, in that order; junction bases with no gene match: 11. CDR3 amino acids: CASSVSRKQGPYGYTF. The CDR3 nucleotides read TGTGCCAGCAGCGTCAGTAGAAAACAGGGGCCCTATGGCTACACCTTC.

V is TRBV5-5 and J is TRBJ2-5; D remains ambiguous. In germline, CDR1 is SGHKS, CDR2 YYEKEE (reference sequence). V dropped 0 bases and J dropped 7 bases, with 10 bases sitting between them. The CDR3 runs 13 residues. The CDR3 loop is CASSLDSPGTQYF. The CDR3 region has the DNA TGTGCCAGCAGCTTGGACTCCCCGGGGACCCAGTACTTC.

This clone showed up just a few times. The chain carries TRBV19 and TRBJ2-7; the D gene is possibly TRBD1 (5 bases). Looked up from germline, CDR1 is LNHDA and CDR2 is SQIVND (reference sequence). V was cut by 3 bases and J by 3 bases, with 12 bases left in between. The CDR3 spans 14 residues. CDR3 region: CASSISRASYEQYF. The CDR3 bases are TGTGCCAGTAGTATCTCCAGGGCCAGCTACGAGCAGTACTTC.

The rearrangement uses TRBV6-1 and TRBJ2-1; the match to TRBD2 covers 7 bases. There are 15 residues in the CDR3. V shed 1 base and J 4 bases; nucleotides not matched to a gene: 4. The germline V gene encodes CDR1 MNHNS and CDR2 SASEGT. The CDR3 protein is CASSEVLAIYNEQFF. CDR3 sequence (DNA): TGTGCCAGCAGTGAAGTACTAGCGATTTACAATGAGCAGTTCTTC.

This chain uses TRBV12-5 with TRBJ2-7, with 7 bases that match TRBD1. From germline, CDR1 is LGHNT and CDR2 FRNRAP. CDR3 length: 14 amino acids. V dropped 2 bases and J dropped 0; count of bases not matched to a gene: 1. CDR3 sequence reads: CASGLRDSSYEQYF. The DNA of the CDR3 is TGTGCTAGTGGTTTGCGGGACAGCTCCTACGAGCAGTACTTC.

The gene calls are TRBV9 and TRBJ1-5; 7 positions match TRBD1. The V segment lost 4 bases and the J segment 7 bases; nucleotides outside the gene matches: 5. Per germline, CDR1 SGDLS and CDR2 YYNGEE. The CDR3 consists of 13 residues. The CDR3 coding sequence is TGTGCCAGCAGCCAGGACAGGACCCAGCCCCAGCATTTT. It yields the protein CASSQDRTQPQHF. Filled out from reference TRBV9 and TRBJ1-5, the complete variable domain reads DSGVTQTPKHLITATGQRVTLRCSPRSGDLSVYWYQQSLDQGLQFLIQYYNGEERAKGNILERFSAQQFPDLHSELNLSSLELGDSALYFCASSQDRTQPQHFGDGTRLSIL.

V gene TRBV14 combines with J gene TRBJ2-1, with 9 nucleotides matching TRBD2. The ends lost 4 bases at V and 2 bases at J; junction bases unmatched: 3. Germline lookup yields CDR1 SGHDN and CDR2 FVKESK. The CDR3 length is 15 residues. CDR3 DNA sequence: TGTGCCAGCAGCCCCCTAGCGGGGCCCTACAATGAGCAGTTCTTC. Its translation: CASSPLAGPYNEQFF.

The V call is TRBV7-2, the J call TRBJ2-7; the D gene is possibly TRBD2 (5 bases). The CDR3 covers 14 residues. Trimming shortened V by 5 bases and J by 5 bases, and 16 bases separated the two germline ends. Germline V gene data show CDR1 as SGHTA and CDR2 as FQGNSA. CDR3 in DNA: TGTGCCAGCAGCCTGGGTCCGGCCGGGAACGAGCAGTACTTC. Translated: CASSLGPAGNEQYF.

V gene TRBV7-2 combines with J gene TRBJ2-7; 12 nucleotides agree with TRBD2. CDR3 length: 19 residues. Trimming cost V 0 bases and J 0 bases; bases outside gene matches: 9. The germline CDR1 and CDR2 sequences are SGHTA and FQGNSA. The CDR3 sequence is CASSLAGKLAGGSSYEQYF. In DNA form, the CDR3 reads TGTGCCAGCAGCTTAGCGGGTAAACTAGCGGGAGGTAGCTCCTACGAGCAGTACTTC.

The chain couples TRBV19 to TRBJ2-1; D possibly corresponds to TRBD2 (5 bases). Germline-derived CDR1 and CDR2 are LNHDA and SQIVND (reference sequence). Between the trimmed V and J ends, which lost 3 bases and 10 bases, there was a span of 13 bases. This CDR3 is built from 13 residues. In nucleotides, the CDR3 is TGTGCCAGTAGTATGAGGGCCTCGGGCGAGCAGTTCTTC. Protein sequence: CASSMRASGEQFF.

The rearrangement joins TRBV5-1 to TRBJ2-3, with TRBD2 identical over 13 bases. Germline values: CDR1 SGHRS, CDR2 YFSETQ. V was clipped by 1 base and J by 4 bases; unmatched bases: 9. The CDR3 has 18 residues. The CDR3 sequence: CASSLMTSGRRLSDTQYF. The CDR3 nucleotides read TGCGCCAGCAGCTTGATGACTAGCGGGAGGAGGTTGTCAGATACGCAGTATTTT.

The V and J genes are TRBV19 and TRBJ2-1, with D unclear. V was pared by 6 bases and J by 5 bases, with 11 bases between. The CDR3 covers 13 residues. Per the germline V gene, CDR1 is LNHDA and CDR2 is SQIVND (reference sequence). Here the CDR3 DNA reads TGTGCCAGTAGAGAGTTCCCTGACAATGAGCAGTTCTTC. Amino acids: CASREFPDNEQFF. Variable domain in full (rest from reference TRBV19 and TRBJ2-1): DGGITQSPKYLFRKEGQNVTLSCEQNLNHDAMYWYRQDPGQGLRLIYYSQIVNDFQKGDIAEGYSVSREKKESFPLTVTSAQKNPTAFYLCASREFPDNEQFFGPGTRLTVL.

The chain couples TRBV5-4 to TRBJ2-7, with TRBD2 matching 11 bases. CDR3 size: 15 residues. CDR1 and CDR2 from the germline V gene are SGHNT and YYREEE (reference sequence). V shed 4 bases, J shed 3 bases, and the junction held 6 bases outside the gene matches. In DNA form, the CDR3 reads TGTGCCAGCAGCGCCGACGGGACTAGCGGCTACGAGCAGTACTTC. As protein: CASSADGTSGYEQYF.

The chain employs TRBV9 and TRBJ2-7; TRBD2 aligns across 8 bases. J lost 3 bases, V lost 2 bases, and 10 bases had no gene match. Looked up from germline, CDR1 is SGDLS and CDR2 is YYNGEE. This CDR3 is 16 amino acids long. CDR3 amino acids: CASSVLSSSGSYEQYF. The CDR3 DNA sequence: TGTGCCAGCAGCGTTCTATCATCCAGCGGGAGCTACGAGCAGTACTTC. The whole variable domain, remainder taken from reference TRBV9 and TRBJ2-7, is DSGVTQTPKHLITATGQRVTLRCSPRSGDLSVYWYQQSLDQGLQFLIQYYNGEERAKGNILERFSAQQFPDLHSELNLSSLELGDSALYFCASSVLSSSGSYEQYFGPGTRLTVT.

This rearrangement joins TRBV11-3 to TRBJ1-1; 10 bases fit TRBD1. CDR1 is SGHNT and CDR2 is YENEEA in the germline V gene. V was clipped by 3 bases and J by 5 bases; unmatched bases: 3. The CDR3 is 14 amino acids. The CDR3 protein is CASSFDRGRTEAFF. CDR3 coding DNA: TGTGCCAGCAGCTTTGACAGGGGGCGAACTGAAGCTTTCTTT.

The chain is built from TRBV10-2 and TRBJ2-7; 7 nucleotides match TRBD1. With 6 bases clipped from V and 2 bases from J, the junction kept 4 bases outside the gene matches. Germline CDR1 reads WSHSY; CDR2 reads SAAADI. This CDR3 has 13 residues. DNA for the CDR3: TGCGCCAGCAGGAACAGGGGAGCCTACGAGCAGTACTTC. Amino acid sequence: CASRNRGAYEQYF.

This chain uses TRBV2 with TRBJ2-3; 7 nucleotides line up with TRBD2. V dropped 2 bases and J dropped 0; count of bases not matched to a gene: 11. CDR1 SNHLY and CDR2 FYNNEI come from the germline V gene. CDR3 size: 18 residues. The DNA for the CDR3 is TGTGCCAGCAGTGAACCTGGGACTTGGGGGGGAAGCACAGATACGCAGTATTTT. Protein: CASSEPGTWGGSTDTQYF.

The CDR3 sequence: CASSPPGGTQYF. Here the CDR3 DNA reads TGCGCCAGCAGTCCCCCCGGGGGTACGCAGTATTTT. This chain links TRBV10-1 with TRBJ2-3; a possible D gene is TRBD2 (6 bases). This CDR3 has 12 amino acids. Germline CDR1 WNHNN, CDR2 SYGVQD (reference sequence). V lost 5 bases to trimming and J lost 8 bases, with 11 bases between them.

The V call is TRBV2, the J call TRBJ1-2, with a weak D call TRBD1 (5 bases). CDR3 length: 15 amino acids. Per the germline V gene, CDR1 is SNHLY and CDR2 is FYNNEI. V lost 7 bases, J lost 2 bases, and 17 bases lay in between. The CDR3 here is CASTGGGGQNYGYTF. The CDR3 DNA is TGTGCCAGCACCGGGGGAGGAGGTCAAAACTATGGCTACACCTTC.

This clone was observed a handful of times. CDR3 region: CASSFVRGGGGYTF. For the CDR3, the DNA is TGTGCCAGCAGCTTCGTCAGGGGAGGGGGTGGCTACACCTTC. The chain employs TRBV5-5 and TRBJ1-2, with TRBD1 as a possible D gene (6 bases). Germline assignment: CDR1 SGHKS and CDR2 YYEKEE (reference sequence). V was pared by 2 bases and J by 7 bases, with 15 bases between. The CDR3 has 14 amino acids.